This TCR beta chain was found in a study of OX40 agonist ivuxolimab in advanced cancers. For the study at large: The study treated patients with ivuxolimab, an agonistic anti-OX40 (CD134) antibody.

Autoimmune disease history or systemic immunosuppression disqualified patients. The repertoire was sequenced with immunoSEQ multiplex PCR; TCRdb's copy has only in-frame clones and lacks some. The sample carries approximately 35,000 clones, under 90% recorded once. Points from the study as a whole: The study observed clonal expansion of CD4+ and CD8+ blood T cells by week 6 at 0.1 to 3.0 mg/kg.

To note about this clone: The antigen is undetermined.

The specimen was CD4+ or CD8+ T cells sorted from blood, collected in a trial of the OX40 agonist ivuxolimab. This receptor was identified in an adult with an advanced solid tumor such as melanoma, head and neck, liver or kidney cancer.

CDR3 amino acids: CASSLADGDYEQYF. The CDR3 DNA reads TGCGCCAGCTCCCTGGCGGACGGCGACTACGAGCAGTACTTC. The genes are TRBV4-3 and TRBJ2-7; D ambiguous. V was pared by 8 bases and J by 3 bases, with 17 bases between. There are 14 residues in the CDR3. Germline CDR1 is LGHNA and CDR2 is YSLEER.